In its sample, the clone carrying this T cell receptor (beta chain) was seen many times. Its matching antigen is unknown. The CDR3 is made up of 17 amino acids. In germline, CDR1 is MNHEY, CDR2 SMNVEV (reference sequence). Trimming removed 1 base from V and 4 bases from J; junction bases left unmatched: 7. This entry comes from a study of T cells after posttransplantation cyclophosphamide. Overall study findings and caveats: TRB overlap between skin or GI tissue T cells and blood was limited. Recipient CMV seropositivity and CMV reactivation strongly tracked TRB clonality. Donor CD8+ memory clones often dominated recipient blood repertoires at later times.

This related bone marrow graft donor gave peripheral blood on the day of marrow donation. Profiling relied on immunoSEQ multiplex PCR, and the TCRdb table lists in-frame clones only, not all of them. The repertoire consists of 44,000 or so clones, none detected only once. Sample: PBMCs. The gene calls are TRBV27 and TRBJ2-2, with 9 bases lining up with TRBD2. This receptor was obtained from a middle-aged man in good health, CMV-negative, and a related stem cell transplant donor. In nucleotides, the CDR3 is TGTGCCAGCAGTTTATTCCCCGGACTAGCGAGCACCGGGGAGCTGTTTTTT. It yields the protein CASSLFPGLASTGELFF.